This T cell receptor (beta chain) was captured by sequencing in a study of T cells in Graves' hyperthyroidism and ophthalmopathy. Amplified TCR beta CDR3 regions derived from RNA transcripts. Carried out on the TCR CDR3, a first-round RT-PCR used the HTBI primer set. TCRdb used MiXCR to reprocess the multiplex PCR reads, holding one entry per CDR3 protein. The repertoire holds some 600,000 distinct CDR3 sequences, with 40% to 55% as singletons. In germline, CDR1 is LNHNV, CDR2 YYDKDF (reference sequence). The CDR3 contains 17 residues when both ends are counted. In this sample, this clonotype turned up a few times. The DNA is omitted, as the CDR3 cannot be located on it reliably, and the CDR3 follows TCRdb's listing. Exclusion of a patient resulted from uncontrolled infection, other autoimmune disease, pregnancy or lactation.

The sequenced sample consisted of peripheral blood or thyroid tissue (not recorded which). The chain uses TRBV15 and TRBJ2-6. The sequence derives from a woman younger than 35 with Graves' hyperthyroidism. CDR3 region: CATSTSGQGTGANVLTF.